Described below is a single T cell receptor beta chain sequence and its context. No antigen is known for it. It has no much larger one-base neighbor in the sample; base qualities were not kept. The sample comes from a study of shared clonotypes between healthy human individuals (dated by TCRdb to the early 2020s). For context, the study as a whole: A few men and a couple of women, aged 18 to 49 years, made up the cohort. Per donor, three plates each were used for CD4 naive and CD4 memory, two for CD8 naive, and one for CD8 memory. To estimate repertoire size and how much clonotypes are shared between individuals, the study performed deep sequencing of blood TCR repertoires from 4 to 6 healthy adults. Libraries were prepared and TCR repertoires were sequenced by different laboratories using diverse techniques, in order to increase sequencing depth and limit assay-specific biases. Each donor's leukapheresis produced roughly between roughly 0.85 and 9.5 billion PBMCs. Overall study results and their limits: Even with the large sequencing depth, rarefaction of the sorted-subset datasets indicated that sequencing was incomplete. Clonotypes shared by all four sorted-subset donors showed higher generation probabilities than non-shared clonotypes. Because the study included only a small number of donors, the genetic and exposure-history diversity represented was limited. When several donors were compared, the shared fraction of clonotypes was roughly 4.8% for naive CD4, 3.5% to 4% for naive CD8, 2% to 2.5% for memory CD4, and around 0.4% for memory CD8. Pairwise subsampling led to the expectation that sequencing depth would affect the degree of clonotype sharing among donors. Naive subsets generally had larger estimated clonotype richness than memory subsets. Only blood was sampled, and tissue TCR repertoires likely differ from those in blood.

CD8 naive samples consisted of CD45RO-negative cells that were positively selected for CCR7, yielding a CD45RA+CCR7+ population without TemRA cells. Donors were healthy HIV-negative adults with no recently reported acute infections or vaccinations. All donors were Caucasian adults living in Nashville, Tennessee, USA. Blood was collected by leukapheresis, and PBMCs were isolated by Ficoll-Histopaque density gradient centrifugation and then cryopreserved in liquid nitrogen vapor phase. Analytical flow cytometry was used to check the purity and quantity of every magnetically sorted T cell population. From each sorted fraction, genomic DNA was isolated and quantified by UV absorbance on a Nanodrop 2000c. The germline V and J ends show losses of 1 base and 2 bases respectively, and no gene match explains 5 bases of the junction. From its cysteine to its phenylalanine, the CDR3 spans 16 amino acids. Only CDR3 DNA is held: 48 bases, read in frame from base 1.

TCR CDR3 regions were amplified from genomic DNA by multiplex PCR using the deep immunoSEQ assay. Extracted genomic DNA from each cell subset was spread evenly across all wells of several immunoSEQ 96-well plates, with each plate serving as a replicate. For sorted subsets, approximately 200 ng of genomic DNA, equivalent to around 31,000 T cell genomes, went into each replicate PCR. Purified libraries were quantified with a Qubit 3.0 fluorometer, sized on a Bioanalyzer 2100, and re-quantified with the KAPA Library Quantification kit. A separate single-read 150-cycle Illumina NextSeq 550 flow cell was used to sequence each immunoSEQ 96-well plate. The study's own analysis went as follows. Because only junctional sequences without quality scores were contained in the immunoSEQ output, filtering matching that applied to full-length reads could not be performed. Sequences were annotated with PyIR, a Python wrapper for IgBLAST v1.9, and V/J genes and CDR3 were assigned using IMGT germline references. Reads were filtered out if the reads had weak V/J assignments (E-value above 1e-6), no CDR3, stop codons, out-of-frame junctions, or ambiguous translated residues. V3J clonotypes were defined by identical inferred V gene, J gene, and CDR3 amino acid sequence. The percentage overlap between two repertoires was calculated by dividing the number of shared unique clonotypes by the size of the smaller repertoire. Three approaches were used to assess repertoire richness: RTK rarefaction, the Chao1 estimator, and Recon v2.1 estimates of unobserved clonotypes. For all TCRbeta clonotypes obtained by the gDNA method from a handful of donors, generation probabilities were computed with OLGA. This immuneACCESS table, as held by TCRdb, lists in-frame sequences with V and J called but not all clones. Of the missing ones, under half trace to an unresolved V gene in checked studies; the others have no known cause. The DNA gave D and trimming, while V, J and clone size come from that table. The sample has 700,000 to 950,000 clones on record, 90% to 98% of them singletons. Of the sample, over 0.2% falls within the top ten clones.

The V and J segments used are TRBV23-1 and TRBJ2-3, and 8 junctional nucleotides match TRBD2. TRBV23-1 is designated an ORF whose function remains uncertain. The sample consisted of naive CD8+ T cells sorted from blood. The cell subset or site label, as the study defines it: CD45RA+CCR7+. This receptor was identified in a man aged 30-40 years in good health. For the CDR3, the sequence is CASSQLLAVFTDTQYF. The bases are TGCGCCAGCAGTCAATTACTAGCGGTCTTCACAGATACGCAGTATTTT.